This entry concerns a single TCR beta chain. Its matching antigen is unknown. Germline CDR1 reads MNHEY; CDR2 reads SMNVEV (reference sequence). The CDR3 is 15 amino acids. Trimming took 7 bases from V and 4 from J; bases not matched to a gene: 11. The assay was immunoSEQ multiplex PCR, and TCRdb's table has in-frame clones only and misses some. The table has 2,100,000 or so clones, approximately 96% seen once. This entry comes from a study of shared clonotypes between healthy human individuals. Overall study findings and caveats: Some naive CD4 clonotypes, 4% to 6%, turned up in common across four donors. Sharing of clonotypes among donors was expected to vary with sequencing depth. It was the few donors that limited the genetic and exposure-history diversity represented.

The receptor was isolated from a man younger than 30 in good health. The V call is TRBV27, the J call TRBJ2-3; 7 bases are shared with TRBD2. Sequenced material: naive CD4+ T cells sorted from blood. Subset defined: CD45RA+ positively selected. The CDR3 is CASTKSGVSSDTQYF. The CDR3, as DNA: TGTGCCAGCACCAAAAGCGGGGTTAGCTCAGATACGCAGTATTTT.